Following are 28 T cell receptor beta chains from one sample sequenced in a study of tumor-infiltrating lymphocytes in oesophageal squamous cell carcinoma. TCRdb analysed the PCR reads with MiXCR anew, one entry per CDR3 protein. Among some 21,000 distinct CDR3 sequences listed, 30% to 40% were seen once. Sequenced: esophageal tumor tissue. The receptors were sampled from a male donor with esophageal squamous cell carcinoma.

This clonotype has more than one count but fewer than ten. This chain uses TRBV7-2 with TRBJ2-1; tentatively, D is TRBD2 (6 bases). There are 14 residues in the CDR3. The germline V gene encodes CDR1 SGHTA and CDR2 FQGNSA. Trimming removed 5 bases at V and 9 bases at J, with 17 bases between. The CDR3 reads CASSPDSGSGEQFF. Here the CDR3 DNA reads TGTGCCAGCAGCCCAGACAGCGGGTCTGGTGAGCAGTTCTTC.

The V call is TRBV7-6, the J call TRBJ2-1; 9 bases line up with TRBD2. The J call could be wrong; TRBJ2-7 is a better fit for the DNA end. Looked up from germline, CDR1 is SGHVS and CDR2 is FNYEAQ. The CDR3 has 14 amino acids. The CDR3 spells CASSNAAGGYEQYF. CDR3 bases: TGTGCCAGCAGTAATGCAGCGGGAGGCTACGAGCAGTACTTC.

The chain has TRBV10-1 and TRBJ2-1; TRBD1 is a possible D gene (5 bases). Judging by the DNA end, TRBJ2-5 fits better; the J call may be wrong. The CDR3 loop spans 11 amino acids. Germline loops: CDR1 WNHNN, CDR2 SYGVQD (reference sequence). CDR3 DNA sequence: TGCGCCAGCAGTTCCCAGGGGACCCAGTACTTC. Protein sequence: CASSSQGTQYF.

This clonotype rates as medium-sized (0.01 to 0.1%). The chain is built from TRBV7-8 and TRBJ2-1; either TRBD1 or TRBD2 may supply D (5 bases each). Trimming stripped 5 bases from V and 9 bases from J, with 11 bases between. Germline V gene sequence: CDR1 SGHVS, CDR2 FQNEAQ. CDR3 length: 12 residues. The CDR3, as DNA: TGTGCCAGCAGCCCAGCGAGGGGTGAGCAGTTCTTC. Residues: CASSPARGEQFF. The entire variable domain, with the rest obtained from reference TRBV7-8 and TRBJ2-1, is as follows: GAGVSQSPRYKVAKRGQDVALRCDPISGHVSLFWYQQALGQGPEFLTYFQNEAQLDKSGLPSDRFFAERPEGSVSTLKIQRTQQEDSAVYLCASSPARGEQFFGPGTRLTVL.

The rearrangement links TRBV6-8 to TRBJ1-1; a possible D gene is TRBD1 (5 bases). This CDR3 comprises 14 residues. Germline V lookup: CDR1 MNHGY, CDR2 SAAAGT. Deletions cut 8 bases from V and 3 bases from J, with 16 bases between. Written as DNA, the CDR3 is TGTGCCAGCGTGGGGGGAACAGATCACACTGAAGCTTTCTTT. Amino acids: CASVGGTDHTEAFF.

This chain joins TRBV7-2 and TRBJ2-5, with 7 bases fitting TRBD1. The CDR3 sequence is 13 residues long. The V and J ends lost 5 bases and 4 bases, in that order; junction bases with no gene match: 4. Germline loops: CDR1 SGHTA, CDR2 FQGNSA. In nucleotides, the CDR3 is TGTGCCAGCAGCAACAACAGGGGAGAGACCCAGTACTTC. Amino acids: CASSNNRGETQYF.

The V and J genes are TRBV5-1 and TRBJ2-3, with D tentatively TRBD1 (8 bases). Near its end, the DNA agrees better with TRBJ2-7, so the J call may be wrong. This CDR3 is built from 14 residues. The germline V gene has CDR1 SGHRS and CDR2 YFSETQ. The CDR3 loop reads CASSPDREGYEQYF. In nucleotides, the CDR3 is TGCGCCAGCAGCCCGGACAGGGAGGGCTACGAGCAGTACTTC.

In its sample, this clonotype was seen many times. V usage is TRBV6-6 and J usage is TRBJ2-5; D tentatively reads TRBD1 or TRBD2 (6 bases each). The CDR3 contains 17 residues. Between the trimmed V and J ends, which lost 2 bases and 1 base, there was a span of 17 bases. From germline, CDR1 is MNHNY and CDR2 SVGAGI (reference sequence). CDR3 DNA sequence: TGTGCCAGCAGTTACCTGGGGGGCAGGGCGGGCCAAGAGACCCAGTACTTC. Translation gives CASSYLGGRAGQETQYF.

The V call is TRBV28, the J call TRBJ2-1; 7 bases agree with TRBD1. J lost 7 bases, V lost 1 base, and 7 bases had no gene match. Germline CDR1 MDHEN, CDR2 SYDVKM. This CDR3 has 15 residues. Written as DNA, the CDR3 is TGTGCCAGCAGTTTATCGGCAGGGGGTTGGAATGAGCAGTTCTTC. As protein: CASSLSAGGWNEQFF.

This clonotype was seen a few times. The conserved phenylalanine or tryptophan normally closing the CDR3 is absent here, so this likely arose from a read error. The DNA is left out, because the CDR3 cannot be placed on it with certainty; the CDR3 is given as TCRdb lists it. J is TRBJ2-7 and V is TRBV5-1; TRBD2, the table's D call, lacks a check against the DNA. The CDR3 has 11 residues if both end residues are counted. The V gene's germline CDR1 is SGHRS and CDR2 YFSETQ. Here the CDR3 reads CASSLLAVLAG.

This clonotype was counted only a few times. The chain links TRBV6-1 to TRBJ2-5, with TRBD1 as a possible D gene (6 bases). V shed 7 bases and J shed 5 bases, with 20 bases lying between them. CDR1 MNHNS and CDR2 SASEGT come from the germline V gene. CDR3 length: 15 residues. DNA for the CDR3: TGTGCCAGCAAACGAATCACAGGGAGCGGCGAGACCCAGTACTTC. As protein: CASKRITGSGETQYF.

This sequence joins TRBV7-2 and TRBJ2-3; possibly TRBD2 for D (6 bases). The germline V gene encodes CDR1 SGHTA and CDR2 FQGNSA. The ends were cut back, 2 bases at V and 1 base at J, with 10 bases in the middle. The CDR3 is 15 amino acids. The CDR3 DNA follows: TGTGCCAGCAGCTTACGGAGCGGGCGCACAGATACGCAGTATTTT. This translates into CASSLRSGRTDTQYF.

Worth noting for this clonotype: A read error is likely, as this CDR3 ends without the conserved phenylalanine or tryptophan. No DNA is shown, since the ends of the CDR3 on it are uncertain; the CDR3 is the one TCRdb lists. Here the CDR3 reads CASSFDLTSGSSYEQYFGA. The rearrangement uses TRBV28 and TRBJ2-6; no check of the table's D call, TRBD2, against the DNA was made. CDR1 MDHEN and CDR2 SYDVKM come from the germline V gene. The CDR3 length equals 19 residues, ends included.

The rearrangement joins TRBV7-3 to TRBJ2-3, with 10 bases that match TRBD2. The length of the CDR3 is 16 residues. The V and J ends lost 4 bases and 0 bases, in that order; junction bases with no gene match: 4. The germline CDR1 and CDR2 sequences are SGHTA and FQGTGA. CDR3 coding DNA: TGTGCCAGCAGCTCAAAAGCGGGAGGGAGCACAGATACGCAGTATTTT. Translating it yields CASSSKAGGSTDTQYF.

This clonotype was observed a handful of times. This sequence joins TRBV5-1 and TRBJ2-5; 7 positions match TRBD1. The DNA end lines up better with TRBJ2-7; the J call may be wrong. The CDR3 spans 13 residues. Germline CDR1 reads SGHRS; CDR2 reads YFSETQ. As DNA, the CDR3 is TGCGCCAGCAGCCTGACAGGGTCCGACGAGCAGTACTTC. It translates to CASSLTGSDEQYF.

Within the sample, this clonotype is large. The chain combines TRBV28 with TRBJ2-1; the D gene is possibly TRBD1 (5 bases). Trimming removed 6 bases at V and 9 bases at J, with 21 bases between. Per germline, CDR1 MDHEN and CDR2 SYDVKM. This CDR3 spans 15 amino acids. The CDR3 sequence is CASRGRSAGEREQFF. CDR3 sequence (DNA): TGTGCCAGCAGGGGGCGCTCGGCTGGTGAACGTGAGCAGTTCTTC. The complete variable domain, with remaining parts taken from reference TRBV28 and TRBJ2-1, reads DVKVTQSSRYLVKRTGEKVFLECVQDMDHENMFWYRQDPGLGLRLIYFSYDVKMKEKGDIPEGYSVSREKKERFSLILESASTNQTSMYLCASRGRSAGEREQFFGPGTRLTVL.

This clonotype was recorded many times. The V and J genes are TRBV5-6 and TRBJ2-5, with D perhaps matching TRBD1 (5 bases). Trimming shortened V by 0 bases and J by 5 bases, and 14 bases separated the two germline ends. This CDR3 contains 15 residues. Germline CDR1 reads SGHDT; CDR2 reads YYEEEE. CDR3 amino acids: CASSLGAAPGETQYF. The CDR3 DNA is TGTGCCAGCAGCTTGGGGGCAGCCCCAGGGGAGACCCAGTACTTC.

This clonotype was found once. The chain links TRBV7-3 to TRBJ1-1; 7 nucleotides agree with TRBD1. The germline V gene has CDR1 SGHTA and CDR2 FQGTGA. The CDR3 is 13 residues long. V lost 5 bases, J lost 11 bases, and 11 bases stayed unmatched. The CDR3 DNA reads TGTGCCAGCAGCCAGGGACAGCATCAGCAGGCTTTCTTT. Residues: CASSQGQHQQAFF.

This clonotype was detected many times. The chain employs TRBV7-2 and TRBJ2-5, with TRBD2 matching over 7 bases. With 7 bases clipped from V and 4 bases from J, the junction kept 6 bases outside the gene matches. The CDR3 runs to 13 residues. Germline assignment: CDR1 SGHTA and CDR2 FQGNSA. The DNA for the CDR3 is TGTGCCAGCACTTTTACGGGGGGAGAGACCCAGTACTTC. The encoded protein is CASTFTGGETQYF.

This clonotype was seen repeatedly, ten times or more. The chain recombines TRBV6-6 with TRBJ2-5, with 7 bases lining up with TRBD1. V shed 2 bases and J 3 bases; nucleotides not matched to a gene: 6. Per germline, CDR1 MNHNY and CDR2 SVGAGI (reference sequence). This CDR3 is 15 amino acids long. CDR3 in amino acids: CASSYATGYEETQYF. In nucleotides, the CDR3 is TGTGCCAGCAGTTACGCGACAGGGTACGAAGAGACCCAGTACTTC.

This chain uses TRBV7-9 with TRBJ2-4; D is unresolved. The J call may be incorrect, as the DNA end agrees better with TRBJ2-1. The CDR3 covers 16 residues. Germline loops: CDR1 SEHNR, CDR2 FQNEAQ (reference sequence). The CDR3 DNA reads as TGTGCCAGCAGCAAAAGTGGGCGGTTTCTCTACAATGAGCAGTTCTTC. It yields the protein CASSKSGRFLYNEQFF.

This clonotype came up many times. The chain links TRBV9 to TRBJ2-1; 12 bases are a match to TRBD2. CDR1 and CDR2 (germline): SGDLS, YYNGEE. Trimming at V came to 1 base and at J to 10 bases, leaving 6 bases not matched to a gene. This CDR3 comprises 15 residues. CDR3 bases: TGTGCCAGCAGCGTACTAGCGGGAGGGCCAGGGGAGCAGTTCTTC. Protein sequence: CASSVLAGGPGEQFF.

Comment on this clonotype: This may come from a read error, since a much larger clone is one base off. The V and J genes are TRBV27 and TRBJ2-5; 11 bases match TRBD2. The CDR3 totals 17 residues. The trim removed 3 bases at V and 11 bases at J, leaving 17 bases unmatched. Germline assignment: CDR1 MNHEY and CDR2 SMNVEV (reference sequence). CDR3 amino acids: CASSFRLAGGHGGEQYF. CDR3 bases: TGTGCCAGCAGTTTCCGGCTAGCGGGAGGCCATGGCGGTGAGCAGTACTTC.

This clonotype was observed a handful of times. V gene TRBV7-9 combines with J gene TRBJ2-5; 8 nucleotides agree with TRBD2. The CDR3 is made up of 16 amino acids. J was trimmed by 5 bases and V by 5 bases; bases with no gene match: 13. Germline V gives CDR1 SEHNR, CDR2 FQNEAQ (reference sequence). CDR3 coding DNA: TGTGCCAGCAGCCCTCGGGGTAGCGGGACTTGGGAGACCCAGTACTTC. This translates into CASSPRGSGTWETQYF.

The sample holds many counts of this clonotype. The V and J genes are TRBV19 and TRBJ1-1; the D gene is possibly TRBD1 (5 bases). The CDR3 is 14 residues long. Per germline, CDR1 LNHDA and CDR2 SQIVND (reference sequence). V lost 1 base to trimming and J lost 7 bases, with 13 bases between them. In DNA form, the CDR3 reads TGTGCCAGTAGTATAGGGGGACGGCCCAATGAAGCTTTCTTT. Translating gives CASSIGGRPNEAFF.

The CDR3 DNA sequence: TGTGCCAGCAGCCCACAGGGACCTGAAGCTTTCTTT. This gives the protein CASSPQGPEAFF. This rearrangement joins TRBV7-3 to TRBJ1-1, with a tentative D call TRBD1 (6 bases). The CDR3 covers 12 residues. Trimming pared 5 bases from V and 6 bases from J, leaving 10 bases between. Germline V CDR1 and CDR2: SGHTA, FQGTGA.

In the case of this clonotype: Mismatch with germline at one junction end may stem from a read error. The rearrangement joins TRBV7-2 to TRBJ2-3; D gene uncertain. The germline V gene encodes CDR1 SGHTA and CDR2 FQGNSA. The CDR3 loop spans 12 amino acids. CDR3 amino acids: CASSSVTDAQYF. CDR3 in DNA: TGTGCCAGCAGCTCAGTCACAGATGCGCAGTATTTT.

This clonotype was seen only once. The rearrangement links TRBV7-2 to TRBJ1-1; the D gene is possibly TRBD1 (6 bases). The DNA end is a closer match to TRBJ2-3, so the J assignment may be wrong. CDR3 size: 16 residues. Germline CDR1 SGHTA, CDR2 FQGNSA. The chain's CDR3 is CASSWKQGFLPDTQYF. The CDR3 nucleotides are TGTGCCAGCAGCTGGAAACAGGGTTTTCTCCCAGATACGCAGTATTTT.